These 21 T cell receptor beta chains originate from one sample sequenced in a study of cytomegalovirus exposure and HLA in healthy donors. 60 Vbeta and 13 Jbeta primers were used in PCR. The data were produced by immunoSEQ multiplex PCR, yet TCRdb's version contains in-frame clones alone and is incomplete. The data show over 150,000 clones, 75% to 90% seen once. The sample consisted of PBMCs. These receptors were collected from a boy between 2 and 10 years old in good health and CMV-seronegative.

This sequence joins TRBV5-1 and TRBJ1-2; D may be TRBD1 (6 bases). The CDR3 consists of 14 residues. V lost 1 base to trimming and J lost 3 bases, with 10 bases between them. Germline CDR1 reads SGHRS; CDR2 reads YFSETQ. In nucleotides, the CDR3 is TGCGCCAGCAGCTTGAACTCAGGGGACTATGGCTACACCTTC. It codes for CASSLNSGDYGYTF.

V usage is TRBV2 and J usage is TRBJ1-4; the D is unclear. The germline gives CDR1 SNHLY, CDR2 FYNNEI. Trimming removed 2 bases at V and 8 bases at J, with 12 bases between. The CDR3 contains 14 residues. CDR3 nucleotide sequence: TGTGCCAGCAGTGAACTGGGCCTTACGGAAAAACTGTTTTTT. It codes for CASSELGLTEKLFF.

The gene calls are TRBV1 and TRBJ2-7; the table calls TRBD1, which could not be checked here. TRBV1 is recorded as a pseudogene. The CDR3 spans 15 residues. The CDR3 region has the DNA TGCACCAGCAGCCCAACTCGACAGGGGGCAAAAGAGCAGTACGTC. Translation gives CTSSPTRQGAKEQYV.

This clone was found once. The chain joins TRBV19 to TRBJ1-2; no definite D call. The germline gives CDR1 LNHDA, CDR2 SQIVND (reference sequence). The length of the CDR3 is 13 residues. Between the trimmed V and J ends, which lost 7 bases and 4 bases, there was a span of 13 bases. The CDR3 DNA reads as TGTGCCAGTACGAGCGGCAGTACCTATGGCTACACCTTC. Amino acid sequence: CASTSGSTYGYTF.

The rearrangement links TRBV5-1 to TRBJ1-3; D gene uncertain. Germline V lookup: CDR1 SGHRS, CDR2 YFSETQ. This CDR3 contains 13 residues. Trimming took off 5 bases at V and 2 bases at J, with 8 bases between the two ends. CDR3 sequence: CASRRTAGNTIYF. CDR3 bases: TGCGCCAGCAGAAGGACTGCTGGAAACACCATATATTTT. Using reference TRBV5-1 and TRBJ1-3 for the parts outside the CDR3, the full variable domain is KAGVTQTPRYLIKTRGQQVTLSCSPISGHRSVSWYQQTPGQGLQFLFEYFSETQRNKGNFPGRFSGRQFSNSRSEMNVSTLELGDSALYLCASRRTAGNTIYFGEGSWLTVV.

V gene TRBV10-2 combines with J gene TRBJ2-4; the D gene is possibly TRBD1 (6 bases). Germline CDR1 is WSHSY and CDR2 is SAAADI. There are 18 residues in the CDR3. V was clipped by 1 base and J by 0 bases, with 16 bases between them. The chain's CDR3 is CASSELKGKGVAKNIQYF. The CDR3 DNA follows: TGCGCCAGCAGTGAGTTAAAGGGGAAGGGGGTAGCCAAAAACATTCAGTACTTC.

The V gene is TRBV5-5, the J gene TRBJ2-7; a possible D gene is TRBD1 (5 bases). In germline, CDR1 is SGHKS, CDR2 YYEKEE (reference sequence). The V and J ends lost 4 bases and 3 bases respectively, with 17 bases between them. The CDR3 covers 15 residues. CDR3 in DNA: TGTGCCAGCAGCCCGTCGGTCGGGCAGGGCTACGAGCAGTACTTC. Residues: CASSPSVGQGYEQYF.

CDR3 sequence: CASTLLVGPHYNEQFF. The CDR3 nucleotides read TGTGCCAGCACTCTCCTAGTGGGGCCTCACTACAATGAGCAGTTCTTC. The chain employs TRBV28 and TRBJ2-1, with a tentative D call TRBD1 (5 bases). The CDR3 length is 16 residues. Germline CDR1 and CDR2: MDHEN and SYDVKM. V was shortened by 7 bases and J by 3 bases, with 19 bases between the two germline ends.

The gene calls are TRBV7-2 and TRBJ1-1; possibly TRBD1 for D (5 bases). V was pared by 2 bases and J by 4 bases, with 8 bases between. The CDR3 has 13 residues. Germline V lookup: CDR1 SGHTA, CDR2 FQGNSA. The CDR3 DNA reads TGTGCCAGCAGCTTACGACAGAGCACTGAAGCTTTCTTT. This translates into CASSLRQSTEAFF.

The chain links TRBV6-5 to TRBJ1-6; no firm D call. Germline V gives CDR1 MNHEY, CDR2 SVGAGI. V lost 1 base and J lost 8, with 15 bases in between. This CDR3 contains 16 residues. The CDR3 nucleotides are TGTGCCAGCAGTTACTTTTCACTTATTCTTCATTCACCCCTCCACTTT. Encoded protein: CASSYFSLILHSPLHF.

CDR3 sequence: CASSYGRGGGQFF. DNA of the CDR3: TGTGCCAGCAGTTACGGGCGAGGGGGGGGGCAGTTCTTC. This chain connects TRBV6-5 to TRBJ2-1; D possibly corresponds to TRBD2 (7 bases). The CDR3 is 13 residues long. V dropped 2 bases and J dropped 12 bases, with 14 bases sitting between them. Per germline, CDR1 MNHEY and CDR2 SVGAGI.

This clone was seen just once. The chain has TRBV11-2 and TRBJ2-1, with D unresolved. Between the trimmed V and J ends, which lost 0 bases and 0 bases, there was a span of 12 bases. There are 17 residues in the CDR3. CDR1 is SGHAT, CDR2 FQNNGV, per germline. The CDR3 spells CASSLDPVRSSYNEQFF. The CDR3 nucleotides read TGTGCCAGCAGCTTAGATCCCGTGAGGTCCTCCTACAATGAGCAGTTCTTC.

The CDR3 loop is CASSIGTGVNEQFF. In DNA form, the CDR3 reads TGTGCCAGCAGTATTGGGACAGGGGTCAATGAGCAGTTCTTC. This sequence joins TRBV5-6 and TRBJ2-1; 10 bases are shared with TRBD1. With V trimmed by 5 bases and J by 6 bases, 5 bases remained unmatched. The germline V gene encodes CDR1 SGHDT and CDR2 YYEEEE. This CDR3 comprises 14 residues.

The CDR3 is CASSYHDSSYNEQFF. CDR3 DNA: TGTGCCAGCAGTTACCATGACAGCTCCTACAATGAGCAGTTCTTC. The V and J genes are TRBV28 and TRBJ2-1; D is perhaps TRBD1 (5 bases). This CDR3 is 15 amino acids long. CDR1 is MDHEN, CDR2 SYDVKM, per germline. V lost 4 bases, J lost 0 bases, and 10 bases lay in between.

This chain joins TRBV19 and TRBJ2-7; 9 bases are shared with TRBD1. The CDR3 is made up of 13 amino acids. The ends lost 3 bases at V and 5 bases at J; junction bases unmatched: 2. CDR1 and CDR2 from the germline V gene are LNHDA and SQIVND (reference sequence). CDR3 sequence reads: CASSMDRGHEQYF. The CDR3 DNA is TGTGCCAGTAGTATGGACAGGGGCCACGAGCAGTACTTC. Full variable domain (remainder filled in from reference TRBV19 and TRBJ2-7): DGGITQSPKYLFRKEGQNVTLSCEQNLNHDAMYWYRQDPGQGLRLIYYSQIVNDFQKGDIAEGYSVSREKKESFPLTVTSAQKNPTAFYLCASSMDRGHEQYFGPGTRLTVT.

The chain is built from TRBV7-2 and TRBJ1-6; 10 bases are a match to TRBD1. This CDR3 spans 17 amino acids. The trim removed 1 base at V and 8 bases at J, leaving 8 bases unmatched. In germline, CDR1 is SGHTA, CDR2 FQGNSA. For the CDR3, the DNA is TGTGCCAGCAGCTTAGTTCAGACAGGGGGCCTTCATTCACCCCTCCACTTT. Its protein is CASSLVQTGGLHSPLHF.

The chain employs TRBV19 and TRBJ1-1, with D possibly TRBD1 on 5 matching bases. V lost 4 bases, J lost 4 bases, and 10 bases lay in between. The CDR3 runs 13 residues. Germline V CDR1 and CDR2: LNHDA, SQIVND (reference sequence). The CDR3 region is CASSKQEITEAFF. The CDR3, as DNA: TGTGCCAGTAGTAAACAGGAGATCACTGAAGCTTTCTTT.

V usage is TRBV11-2 and J usage is TRBJ2-2, with D possibly matching TRBD1 (6 bases). The CDR3 is 16 residues long. Germline CDR1 is SGHAT and CDR2 is FQNNGV. The ends were cut back, 1 base at V and 0 bases at J, with 9 bases in the middle. The CDR3 loop reads CASSLGAGANTGELFF. DNA of the CDR3: TGTGCCAGCAGCTTAGGGGCAGGGGCGAACACCGGGGAGCTGTTTTTT.

The sample holds a few counts of this clone. The chain is built from TRBV5-4 and TRBJ1-2; 9 nucleotides match TRBD1. Germline V gene sequence: CDR1 SGHNT, CDR2 YYREEE (reference sequence). V shed 4 bases, J shed 4 bases, and the junction held 5 bases outside the gene matches. The CDR3 sequence is 14 residues long. CDR3 coding DNA: TGTGCCAGCAGCAAGGGACAGGGATCCTATGGCTACACCTTC. Translation gives CASSKGQGSYGYTF.

The chain couples TRBV30 to TRBJ2-2; 12 nucleotides line up with TRBD2. CDR3 length: 16 amino acids. The J segment lost 4 bases and the V segment lost 3 bases, leaving 6 bases of the junction unmatched. CDR1 GTSNPN and CDR2 SVGIG come from the germline V gene (reference sequence). The CDR3 region is CAWSKTSGGITGELFF. The CDR3 nucleotides are TGTGCCTGGAGCAAAACTAGCGGGGGGATCACCGGGGAGCTGTTTTTT.

This sequence joins TRBV29-1 and TRBJ1-2, with D possibly TRBD1 on 5 matching bases. The CDR3 length is 13 residues. Trimming took off 0 bases at V and 2 bases at J, with 7 bases between the two ends. Germline CDR1 SQVTM, CDR2 ANQGSEA. The CDR3 DNA is TGCAGCGTTGAAGACGACAGAAACTATGGCTACACCTTC. Amino acid sequence: CSVEDDRNYGYTF. The whole variable domain, filled in from reference TRBV29-1 and TRBJ1-2, reads SAVISQKPSRDICQRGTSLTIQCQVDSQVTMMFWYRQQPGQSLTLIATANQGSEATYESGFVIDKFPISRPNLTFSTLTVSNMSPEDSSIYLCSVEDDRNYGYTFGSGTRLTVV.